This entry concerns a single T cell receptor (beta chain). Original processing methods: Amplification from reference gene primers served as the basis for estimated nucleated cell counts. TCRdb's copy holds only in-frame clones and misses some; the assay was immunoSEQ multiplex PCR. V and J calls and clone size are as listed in that table; D and trimming were resolved from the DNA. The sample has about 490,000 clones; 70% to 90% are singletons. The data stem from a study of blood T cell repertoires in COVID-19. Study-level background: Italy, Spain and the United States were the sources of the convalescent and acute COVID-19 samples. Sources were T cells, B-cell-depleted T cells, or PBMCs; the material itself was cDNA or gDNA.

V was clipped by 2 bases and J by 0 bases; unmatched bases: 16. The germline V gene has CDR1 SGHRS and CDR2 YFSETQ. The CDR3 has 19 residues. The source of this sequence is a human donor in a cohort sampled during active COVID-19. The source material was peripheral blood. The genes are TRBV5-1 and TRBJ2-7; 8 bases line up with TRBD2. Written as DNA, the CDR3 is TGCGCCAGCAGCTTAGGAGAGGCGGGCGGGGGGATTCTCTCCTACGAGCAGTACTTC. Encoded protein: CASSLGEAGGGILSYEQYF.